The 30 T cell receptor beta chains reported below all come from one sample, sequenced in a study of T-cell memory formation after mild COVID-19. Each CDR3 protein gets one entry after TCRdb re-called the 5' RACE reads with MiXCR. Altogether under 250,000 distinct CDR3 sequences are present, around a tenth being singletons, with the ten largest covering 22%. The sequenced material came from PBMCs or a T cell subset sorted from them (not recorded which). These receptors originate from a man younger than 30 who had mild COVID-19 (a few samples of this study predate the infection). Cell type and time point are not known.

The table lists this clonotype with many counts. This chain links TRBV5-1 with TRBJ2-1; 8 nucleotides line up with TRBD2. The germline gives CDR1 SGHRS, CDR2 YFSETQ. The CDR3 spans 19 residues. The J segment lost 7 bases and the V segment lost 2 bases, leaving 20 bases of the junction unmatched. For the CDR3, the DNA is TGCGCCAGCAGCTTTCGGCTCAGACGGGAGGGGGTAATAAAGAATGAGCAGTTCTTC. Encoded protein: CASSFRLRREGVIKNEQFF.

This chain joins TRBV7-8 and TRBJ2-5; D ambiguous. Germline V lookup: CDR1 SGHVS, CDR2 FQNEAQ. CDR3 length equals 12 residues. The V end lost 1 base, the J end lost 9 bases, and 9 bases lay between the germline ends. CDR3 in amino acids: CASSLGAGPQYF. CDR3 sequence (DNA): TGTGCCAGCAGCTTAGGGGCCGGACCCCAGTACTTC.

V and J are TRBV24-1 and TRBJ2-2; D gene ambiguous. Germline lookup yields CDR1 KGHDR and CDR2 SFDVKD. The CDR3 spans 12 residues. V lost 5 bases, J lost 3 bases, and 3 bases lay in between. This CDR3 is CATSGDTGELFF. The DNA for the CDR3 is TGTGCCACCAGTGGGGACACCGGGGAGCTGTTTTTT.

The V and J genes are TRBV10-3 and TRBJ2-7; D is tentatively TRBD1 or TRBD2 (5 bases each). Germline CDR1 is ENHRY and CDR2 is SYGVKD. This CDR3 is built from 14 residues. Trimming cost V 10 bases and J 2 bases, with 18 bases left between them. As DNA, the CDR3 is TGTGCCACGGGGCGGGCAGGGACCCCCTACGAGCAGTACGTC. Protein product: CATGRAGTPYEQYV.

This clonotype was seen more than once but under ten times. V gene TRBV4-3 combines with J gene TRBJ2-5; D not resolved. The CDR3 covers 13 residues. With 2 bases removed from V and 5 bases from J, the gap between germline ends came to 9 bases. Germline assignment: CDR1 LGHNA and CDR2 YSLEER. CDR3 coding DNA: TGCGCCAGCAGCCAAAGGGAACGGGAGACCCAGTACTTC. Translation gives CASSQRERETQYF.

The CDR3 region is CASSFREGDRGTYEQYF. For the CDR3, the DNA is TGTGCCAGCAGCTTCCGGGAAGGGGACAGGGGAACTTACGAGCAGTACTTC. This chain links TRBV7-8 with TRBJ2-7, with 10 bases lining up with TRBD1. Losses at the gene ends were 3 bases for V and 4 bases for J; bases not matched to a gene: 12. This CDR3 contains 17 residues. Germline V gives CDR1 SGHVS, CDR2 FQNEAQ.

This clonotype was seen more than once but under ten times. The gene calls are TRBV4-2 and TRBJ2-1, with 9 bases lining up with TRBD2. The J segment lost 4 bases and the V segment lost 0 bases, leaving 4 bases of the junction unmatched. The CDR3 is made up of 16 amino acids. The germline V gene has CDR1 LGHNA and CDR2 YNFKEQ. Written as DNA, the CDR3 is TGTGCCAGCAGCCAAGAGTTTGGACTAGCGTACAATGAGCAGTTCTTC. This encodes CASSQEFGLAYNEQFF.

This clonotype was detected ten times or more. The genes are TRBV6-5 and TRBJ2-5; D uncertain. The CDR3 loop spans 14 amino acids. Germline values: CDR1 MNHEY, CDR2 SVGAGI. Trimming pared 0 bases from V and 2 bases from J, leaving 7 bases between. The CDR3 protein is CASSYSTGQETQYF. The CDR3 DNA follows: TGTGCCAGCAGTTACTCGACCGGGCAAGAGACCCAGTACTTC.

This clonotype appeared a few times. V and J are TRBV6-6 and TRBJ1-1; D remains ambiguous. Trimming took 0 bases from V and 1 from J, leaving 15 bases between them. The CDR3 is 17 amino acids. Germline-derived CDR1 and CDR2 are MNHNY and SVGAGI (reference sequence). The CDR3 spells CASSYSTMGGGNTEAFF. The CDR3 nucleotides are TGTGCCAGCAGTTACTCGACGATGGGCGGAGGGAACACTGAAGCTTTCTTT.

This clonotype has more than one count but fewer than ten. The chain joins TRBV5-1 to TRBJ1-1; no reliable D call. Germline CDR1 reads SGHRS; CDR2 reads YFSETQ. Trimming removed 0 bases at V and 13 bases at J, with 16 bases between. The CDR3 sequence is 13 residues long. The CDR3 DNA follows: TGCGCCAGCAGCTTGGCCCCCGGGGAGAGGCATTTCTTT. Amino acids: CASSLAPGERHFF. The whole variable domain, remainder taken from reference TRBV5-1 and TRBJ1-1, is KAGVTQTPRYLIKTRGQQVTLSCSPISGHRSVSWYQQTPGQGLQFLFEYFSETQRNKGNFPGRFSGRQFSNSRSEMNVSTLELGDSALYLCASSLAPGERHFFGQGTRLTVV.

This clonotype was seen more than once but under ten times. This chain uses TRBV18 with TRBJ2-5, with a tentative D call TRBD1 (6 bases). The CDR3 contains 13 residues. With 4 bases removed from V and 2 bases from J, the gap between germline ends came to 8 bases. CDR1 is KGHSH and CDR2 is LQKENI in the germline V gene. In nucleotides, the CDR3 is TGTGCCAGCTCACAGGACAGACAAGAGACCCAGTACTTC. Translated: CASSQDRQETQYF.

This clonotype has at least ten counts. V and J are TRBV5-1 and TRBJ1-1; D ambiguous. With 1 base removed from V and 3 bases from J, the gap between germline ends came to 7 bases. The CDR3 is made up of 13 amino acids. CDR1 and CDR2 from the germline V gene are SGHRS and YFSETQ. CDR3 region: CASSLKLDTEAFF. The CDR3 DNA reads TGCGCCAGCAGCTTGAAGCTCGACACTGAAGCTTTCTTT. Combining the CDR3 with reference TRBV5-1 and TRBJ1-1 gives the whole variable domain KAGVTQTPRYLIKTRGQQVTLSCSPISGHRSVSWYQQTPGQGLQFLFEYFSETQRNKGNFPGRFSGRQFSNSRSEMNVSTLELGDSALYLCASSLKLDTEAFFGQGTRLTVV.

The J gene is TRBJ2-7, the V gene TRBV5-6; D is undetermined. V was trimmed by 10 bases and J by 3 bases, leaving 11 bases between them. CDR3 length: 11 residues. Germline V CDR1 and CDR2: SGHDT, YYEEEE. CDR3 DNA sequence: TGTGCCGGGATAAAGGACTACGAGCAGTACGTC. Protein product: CAGIKDYEQYV.

This clonotype was seen more than once but under ten times. CDR3 protein: CASSFRRDTYEQYV. DNA for the CDR3: TGTGCCAGCAGTTTCCGCAGGGATACCTACGAGCAGTACGTC. The chain joins TRBV28 to TRBJ2-7, with D perhaps matching TRBD1 (5 bases). V lost 3 bases to trimming and J lost 2 bases, with 11 bases between them. The CDR3 has 14 amino acids. CDR1 is MDHEN and CDR2 is SYDVKM in the germline V gene.

This chain links TRBV4-2 with TRBJ2-5; the D is unclear. CDR1 and CDR2 from the germline V gene are LGHNA and YNFKEQ. V lost 0 bases and J lost 4, with 9 bases in between. This CDR3 has 14 residues. CDR3 protein: CASSQEVIGETQYF. In DNA form, the CDR3 reads TGTGCCAGCAGCCAAGAGGTCATCGGAGAGACCCAGTACTTC.

This sequence joins TRBV24-1 and TRBJ2-5; weak D call: TRBD1 (6 bases). The CDR3 has 16 amino acids. V lost 1 base and J lost 5, with 16 bases in between. Germline CDR1 and CDR2: KGHDR and SFDVKD. The DNA for the CDR3 is TGTGCCACCAGTGATTTCAACAGGGATCTTGGGGAGACCCAGTACTTC. Encoded protein: CATSDFNRDLGETQYF.

The gene calls are TRBV7-8 and TRBJ2-7, with TRBD1 matching over 7 bases. CDR1 is SGHVS and CDR2 is FQNEAQ in the germline V gene. The CDR3 totals 14 residues. The V and J ends lost 10 bases and 2 bases, in that order; junction bases with no gene match: 11. The chain's CDR3 is CATTTHRGAYEQYF. The CDR3 nucleotides are TGTGCCACCACTACTCACAGGGGAGCCTACGAGCAGTACTTC.

The J gene is TRBJ1-6, the V gene TRBV5-1, with a possible D match to TRBD1 (5 bases). The CDR3 length is 16 residues. Germline-derived CDR1 and CDR2 are SGHRS and YFSETQ. Trimming removed 4 bases from V and 6 bases from J, with 17 bases in between. The CDR3 region is CASSRTGTPPNSPLHF. DNA for the CDR3: TGCGCCAGCAGCAGAACCGGGACCCCTCCTAATTCACCCCTCCACTTT. Using reference TRBV5-1 and TRBJ1-6 for the parts outside the CDR3, the full variable domain is KAGVTQTPRYLIKTRGQQVTLSCSPISGHRSVSWYQQTPGQGLQFLFEYFSETQRNKGNFPGRFSGRQFSNSRSEMNVSTLELGDSALYLCASSRTGTPPNSPLHFGNGTRLTVT.

The chain links TRBV12-3 or TRBV12-4 to TRBJ1-6; 7 positions agree with TRBD1. V lost 8 bases and J lost 9; bases outside the gene matches: 10. CDR3 size: 14 residues. The CDR3 here is CASSFSQGRSPLHF. CDR3 DNA: TGTGCCAGCTCCTTCTCACAGGGGCGTTCACCCCTCCACTTT.

In its sample, this clonotype was seen a few times. The chain couples TRBV12-3 or TRBV12-4 to TRBJ1-3; D not certain. Trimming took 8 bases from V and 0 from J, leaving 14 bases between them. The CDR3 totals 15 residues. The CDR3 DNA reads as TGTGCCAGCGAACAGACCGGTGCCTCTGGAAACACCATATATTTT. This codes for CASEQTGASGNTIYF.

At least ten counts were recorded for this clonotype. V usage is TRBV10-2 and J usage is TRBJ2-4, with D possibly called TRBD1 or TRBD2 (6 bases each). Trimming took off 2 bases at V and 0 bases at J, with 14 bases between the two ends. The CDR3 runs to 17 residues. Per the germline V gene, CDR1 is WSHSY and CDR2 is SAAADI. In nucleotides, the CDR3 is TGCGCCAGCAGTGAGGGGGGCAGGGGACTAGCCAAAAACATTCAGTACTTC. Its protein is CASSEGGRGLAKNIQYF.

This clonotype was detected only a few times. This chain connects TRBV24-1 to TRBJ1-1, with D perhaps TRBD1 (5 bases). Trimming took off 1 base at V and 8 bases at J, with 10 bases between the two ends. There are 13 residues in the CDR3. Germline V gives CDR1 KGHDR, CDR2 SFDVKD. The CDR3 reads CATSDFGGIEAFF. The CDR3 nucleotides are TGTGCCACCAGTGATTTCGGGGGTATCGAAGCTTTCTTT.

This clonotype has only a few counts. This rearrangement joins TRBV19 to TRBJ2-5, with 7 bases fitting TRBD2. The germline V gene has CDR1 LNHDA and CDR2 SQIVND (reference sequence). The V segment lost 5 bases and the J segment 2 bases; nucleotides outside the gene matches: 8. The CDR3 runs 15 residues. As DNA, the CDR3 is TGTGCCAGTAGTTTATCCCTAGCGGTACAAGAGACCCAGTACTTC. Protein: CASSLSLAVQETQYF.

This clonotype was detected a few times. The V call is TRBV4-1, the J call TRBJ2-5; no clear D. The V gene lost 7 bases and the J gene lost 6 bases, with 15 bases spanning the gap. Germline CDR1 and CDR2: MGHRA and YSYEKL. This CDR3 is built from 13 residues. The CDR3 reads CASIPHVGKTQYF. The DNA for the CDR3 is TGCGCCAGCATTCCCCATGTGGGTAAGACCCAGTACTTC.

This clonotype was recorded many times. This chain joins TRBV4-3 and TRBJ2-2, with D tentatively TRBD2 (5 bases). The CDR3 is 17 amino acids. V was shortened by 5 bases and J by 4 bases, with 20 bases between the two germline ends. Per the germline V gene, CDR1 is LGHNA and CDR2 is YSLEER. The CDR3 spells CASSDLLTAEGTGELFF. CDR3 in DNA: TGCGCCAGCAGCGACTTGCTGACCGCTGAGGGCACCGGGGAGCTGTTTTTT.

This clonotype was detected only a few times. The CDR3 nucleotides read TGTGCCAGCAGTGAAAAACGGGACAGAGAAAAACTGTTTTTT. This encodes CASSEKRDREKLFF. The gene calls are TRBV25-1 and TRBJ1-4, with 7 bases identical to TRBD1. The V and J ends lost 2 bases and 8 bases, in that order; junction bases with no gene match: 5. CDR3 length: 14 residues. Germline V gene sequence: CDR1 MGHDK, CDR2 SYGVNS.

This clonotype appeared many times. J is TRBJ1-1 and V is TRBV7-9; D gene unclear. The CDR3 has 13 residues. The germline CDR1 and CDR2 sequences are SEHNR and FQNEAQ (reference sequence). V lost 3 bases, J lost 4 bases, and 9 bases lay in between. The CDR3 coding sequence is TGTGCCAGCAGCTTCGGCATGGGCACTGAAGCTTTCTTT. Encoded protein: CASSFGMGTEAFF.

At least ten counts were recorded for this clonotype. The chain is built from TRBV5-6 and TRBJ2-7; possibly TRBD1 or TRBD2 for D (5 bases each). The CDR3 is made up of 13 amino acids. Germline V gene lookup returns CDR1 SGHDT and CDR2 YYEEEE. V lost 1 base to trimming and J lost 2 bases, with 7 bases between them. CDR3 bases: TGTGCCAGCAGCTTGCAGGGAGCCTACGAGCAGTACTTC. Amino acid sequence: CASSLQGAYEQYF. Complete variable domain (other parts from reference TRBV5-6 and TRBJ2-7): DAGVTQSPTHLIKTRGQQVTLRCSPKSGHDTVSWYQQALGQGPQFIFQYYEEEERQRGNFPDRFSGHQFPNYSSELNVNALLLGDSALYLCASSLQGAYEQYFGPGTRLTVT.

This clonotype was recorded many times. V usage is TRBV7-9 and J usage is TRBJ2-7, with D perhaps TRBD1 or TRBD2 (5 bases each). Trimming shortened V by 3 bases and J by 5 bases, and 11 bases separated the two germline ends. This CDR3 contains 13 residues. Germline assignment: CDR1 SEHNR and CDR2 FQNEAQ (reference sequence). CDR3 bases: TGTGCCAGCAGCTTGGGGGTATTGGACGAGCAGTACTTC. It translates to CASSLGVLDEQYF.

CDR3 in amino acids: CASSLSTANTEAFF. CDR3 nucleotides: TGTGCCAGCAGCTTATCCACAGCGAACACTGAAGCTTTCTTT. The V and J genes are TRBV7-2 and TRBJ1-1; D is ambiguous. The CDR3 is made up of 14 amino acids. Trimming shortened V by 2 bases and J by 1 base, and 8 bases separated the two germline ends. CDR1 SGHTA and CDR2 FQGNSA come from the germline V gene.